The rows below give T cell receptor beta chains drawn from one sample of a study of T cell responses to AZD1222 COVID-19 vaccine. TCRdb's copy holds only in-frame clones and misses some; the assay was immunoSEQ multiplex PCR. The data contain 130,000 to 150,000 clones, 82% of them singletons. The sequencing here drew on peripheral blood, taken on day 0 of MenACWY control vaccination. Receptors originate from an adult in good health. Each CDR3 is given with its conserved first and last residue. A D gene is named only where the DNA matches it firmly. Rows give clone size only sometimes, using once, few, many, or a class for an expanded clone.

>once|.|TRBV5-1|TRBJ2-2
CASSLFAGRNTGELFF
TGCGCCAGCAGCTTGTTCGCGGGGAGGAACACCGGGGAGCTGTTTTTT
>.|.|TRBV3-1/TRBV3-2|TRBJ1-5
CASSGRNSNQPQHF
TGTGCCAGCAGCGGACGGAATAGCAATCAGCCCCAGCATTTT
>.|.|TRBV10-1|TRBJ2-7
CASSESGLGEQYF
TGCGCCAGCAGTGAGTCCGGGCTGGGGGAGCAGTACTTC
>.|.|TRBV10-1|TRBJ1-4
CASSESGDGEKLFF
TGCGCCAGCAGTGAGTCCGGGGATGGCGAAAAACTGTTTTTT
>.|.|TRBV5-1|TRBJ2-3
CASSSTAGTDTQYF
TGCGCCAGCAGCTCGACGGCGGGAACAGATACGCAGTATTTT
>.|.|TRBV12-3/TRBV12-4|TRBJ1-2
CASSTSATYGYTF
TGTGCCAGCAGCACCTCGGCCACTTATGGCTACACCTTC
>.|TRBD2|TRBV5-1|TRBJ2-3
CASSAQGAGMTTDTQYF
TGCGCCAGCAGTGCCCAAGGAGCGGGGATGACCACAGATACGCAGTATTTT
>.|.|TRBV19|TRBJ1-2
CASSISGDGYTF
TGTGCCAGTAGTATCTCCGGGGATGGCTACACCTTC
>few|TRBD1|TRBV29-1|TRBJ1-3
CSAQTGGFSRDTIYF
TGCAGCGCTCAGACAGGGGGCTTTAGTCGGGACACCATATATTTT
>.|.|TRBV29-1|TRBJ2-7
CSGRQGGEQYF
TGCAGCGGCAGACAGGGAGGCGAGCAGTACTTC
>few|.|TRBV5-1|TRBJ2-4
CASSLQPALAKNIQYF
TGCGCCAGCAGCCTACAACCGGCTTTAGCCAAAAACATTCAGTACTTC
>.|TRBD2|TRBV7-8|TRBJ2-1
CASSPTSGFYNEQFF
TGTGCCAGCAGCCCTACTAGCGGATTCTACAATGAGCAGTTCTTC
>once|.|TRBV2|TRBJ1-5
CASSGVLPRRNQPQHF
TGTGCCAGCAGCGGGGTCCTCCCCCGCCGCAATCAGCCCCAGCATTTT
>.|.|TRBV6-1|TRBJ1-1
CASSESWVNTEAFF
TGTGCCAGCAGTGAGTCCTGGGTGAACACTGAAGCTTTCTTT
>.|TRBD2|TRBV4-1|TRBJ2-1
CASSQDYVAGAYYNEQFF
TGCGCCAGCAGCCAAGATTATGTAGCGGGGGCCTACTACAATGAGCAGTTCTTC
>.|TRBD1|TRBV7-9|TRBJ2-4
CASSRQGPIAKNIQYF
TGTGCCAGCAGCCGACAGGGTCCAATAGCCAAAAACATTCAGTACTTC
>once|.|TRBV4-2|TRBJ1-3
CASSQDRVSGNTIYF
TGTGCCAGCAGCCAAGATCGGGTTTCGGGAAACACCATATATTTT
>few|.|TRBV12-3/TRBV12-4|TRBJ2-5
CASRPLDQETQYF
TGTGCCAGCAGGCCACTAGATCAAGAGACCCAGTACTTC
>.|TRBD2|TRBV10-3|TRBJ2-3
CAISGEGPQYF
TGTGCCATCAGTGGGGAGGGTCCGCAGTATTTT
>.|.|TRBV25-1|TRBJ2-6
CASKGANVLTF
TGTGCCAGCAAGGGGGCCAACGTCCTGACTTTC
>.|.|TRBV28|TRBJ2-5
CASSSRTPHGETQYF
TGTGCCAGCAGTTCCAGGACGCCCCACGGGGAGACCCAGTACTTC
>.|TRBD1|TRBV3-1/TRBV3-2|TRBJ2-2
CASRTEGAPNTGELFF
TGTGCCAGCAGAACAGAGGGGGCTCCGAACACCGGGGAGCTGTTTTTT
>.|TRBD2|TRBV7-2|TRBJ2-1
CASSLFLAGGGSYNEQFF
TGTGCCAGCAGCCTATTTCTAGCGGGGGGCGGCTCCTACAATGAGCAGTTCTTC
>.|TRBD2|TRBV5-1|TRBJ2-1
CASSPRLAGEVYNEQFF
TGCGCCAGCAGCCCGAGACTAGCGGGGGAAGTCTACAATGAGCAGTTCTTC
>once|.|TRBV30|TRBJ1-3
CAWRGSGNTIYF
TGTGCCTGGAGGGGGTCTGGAAACACCATATATTTT
>.|TRBD1|TRBV3-1/TRBV3-2|TRBJ1-5
CASSDRDRNQPQHF
TGTGCCAGCAGTGACAGGGATCGCAATCAGCCCCAGCATTTT
>.|.|TRBV10-3|TRBJ2-2
CAISDAGAGSGELFF
TGTGCCATCAGTGATGCAGGGGCGGGATCCGGGGAGCTGTTTTTT
>.|.|TRBV10-1|TRBJ1-1
CASSQDTVNTEAFF
TGCGCCAGCAGTCAGGACACGGTGAACACTGAAGCTTTCTTT
>.|TRBD1|TRBV7-2|TRBJ1-6
CASSMRGQHPLHF
TGTGCCAGCAGCATGAGGGGACAGCACCCCCTCCACTTT
>.|.|TRBV4-2|TRBJ1-5
CASSQVRGPQHF
TGTGCCAGCAGCCAAGTCAGGGGGCCCCAGCATTTT
>.|.|TRBV6-5|TRBJ1-2
CASSYGRGRPSKGYTF
TGTGCCAGCAGTTACGGCCGGGGGAGGCCCAGCAAGGGCTACACCTTC
>.|.|TRBV5-1|TRBJ2-1
CASSLARYNEQFF
TGCGCCAGCAGCTTGGCCAGGTACAATGAGCAGTTCTTC
>.|.|TRBV6-5|TRBJ1-1
CASRATGLNTEAFF
TGTGCCAGCAGGGCGACAGGTTTGAACACTGAAGCTTTCTTT
>.|.|TRBV7-2|TRBJ1-1
CASSLATGANTEAFF
TGTGCCAGCAGCTTAGCGACCGGGGCGAACACTGAAGCTTTCTTT
>.|TRBD2|TRBV5-1|TRBJ2-3
CASSLDPTSGADTQYF
TGCGCCAGCAGCTTGGACCCCACTAGCGGGGCAGATACGCAGTATTTT
>.|TRBD2|TRBV18|TRBJ2-1
CASSIAGGPYGEQFF
TGTGCCAGCTCAATCGCGGGGGGGCCCTATGGAGAGCAGTTCTTC
>few|.|TRBV18|TRBJ2-2
CASSPPMRSGGELFF
TGTGCCAGCTCACCACCTATGAGGTCCGGCGGGGAGCTGTTTTTT
>.|.|TRBV5-1|TRBJ1-5
CASSLGAGAQQPQHF
TGCGCCAGCAGCTTGGGCGCGGGGGCTCAGCAGCCCCAGCATTTT
>.|TRBD2|TRBV11-2|TRBJ2-1
CASSLMSSGGAGSYNEQFF
TGTGCCAGCAGCTTAATGTCTAGCGGGGGGGCTGGCTCCTACAATGAGCAGTTCTTC
>.|.|TRBV6-5|TRBJ1-1
CASRNPRATEAFF
TGTGCCAGCAGGAATCCGAGGGCAACTGAAGCTTTCTTT
>.|TRBD1|TRBV3-1/TRBV3-2|TRBJ1-2
CASSLKPGGLGNYGYTF
TGTGCCAGCAGCCTCAAACCAGGGGGGCTAGGGAACTATGGCTACACCTTC
>.|.|TRBV9|TRBJ1-3
CASSVEGRSENTIYF
TGTGCCAGCAGCGTAGAGGGCCGCTCTGAAAACACCATATATTTT
>.|TRBD1|TRBV30|TRBJ2-4
CAWSAGDRAFTKNIQYF
TGTGCCTGGAGTGCCGGGGACAGGGCCTTTACCAAAAACATTCAGTACTTC
>.|.|TRBV19|TRBJ2-1
CASTAGSAGSYNEQFF
TGTGCCAGTACCGCAGGTTCGGCGGGGTCCTACAATGAGCAGTTCTTC
>.|TRBD2|TRBV5-1|TRBJ2-3
CASSSGTGGGDTQYF
TGCGCCAGCAGCTCAGGGACCGGCGGGGGGGATACGCAGTATTTT
>.|TRBD1|TRBV10-2|TRBJ1-5
CASSDKGQGNQPQHF
TGCGCCAGCAGCGATAAGGGACAGGGTAATCAGCCCCAGCATTTT
>.|.|TRBV4-1|TRBJ1-1
CASSQDGVPLNTEAFF
TGCGCCAGCAGCCAAGATGGGGTCCCCTTGAACACTGAAGCTTTCTTT
>.|TRBD1|TRBV2|TRBJ1-6
CASRERQGAGNSPLHF
TGTGCCAGCAGGGAAAGACAGGGGGCAGGGAATTCACCCCTCCACTTT
>.|TRBD2|TRBV9|TRBJ2-3
CASSVGTRDFTDTQYF
TGTGCCAGCAGCGTTGGGACTAGGGACTTTACAGATACGCAGTATTTT
>.|TRBD2|TRBV5-4|TRBJ2-2
CASSLRASGGFNTGELFF
TGTGCCAGCAGCTTGCGCGCTAGCGGGGGATTTAACACCGGGGAGCTGTTTTTT
>.|TRBD1|TRBV3-1/TRBV3-2|TRBJ2-2
CASSPGTGDTGELFF
TGTGCCAGCAGCCCCGGGACAGGGGACACCGGGGAGCTGTTTTTT
>.|.|TRBV29-1|TRBJ2-2
CSVASGEDGELFF
TGCAGCGTTGCATCAGGGGAAGACGGGGAGCTGTTTTTT
>.|.|TRBV20-1|TRBJ2-3
CSARVREYF
TGCAGTGCTCGGGTTAGGGAGTATTTT
>.|.|TRBV5-4|TRBJ1-2
CASSLPGSYGYTF
TGTGCCAGCAGCTTGCCAGGCTCCTATGGCTACACCTTC
>few|.|TRBV16|TRBJ2-2
CASSSGRYTGELFF
TGTGCCAGCAGCTCAGGGCGTTACACCGGGGAGCTGTTTTTT